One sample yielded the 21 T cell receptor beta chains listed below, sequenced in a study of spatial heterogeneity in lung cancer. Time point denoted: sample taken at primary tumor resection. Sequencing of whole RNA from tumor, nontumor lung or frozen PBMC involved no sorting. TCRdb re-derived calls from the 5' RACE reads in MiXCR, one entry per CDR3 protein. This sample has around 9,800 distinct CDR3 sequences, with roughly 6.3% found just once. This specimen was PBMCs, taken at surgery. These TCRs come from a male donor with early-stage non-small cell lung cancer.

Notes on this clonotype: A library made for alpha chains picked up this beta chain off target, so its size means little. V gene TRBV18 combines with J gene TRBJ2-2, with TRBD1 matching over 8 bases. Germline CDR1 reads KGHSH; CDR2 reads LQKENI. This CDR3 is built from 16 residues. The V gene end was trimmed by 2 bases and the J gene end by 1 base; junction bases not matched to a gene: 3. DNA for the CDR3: TGTGCCAGCTCACCAAGGGGACAGGTGAACACCGGGGAGCTGTTTTTT. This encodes CASSPRGQVNTGELFF.

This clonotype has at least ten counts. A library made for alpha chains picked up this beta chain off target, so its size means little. The CDR3 coding sequence is TGCGCCAGCAGCCAAGAGGGGGGGAATCGATACAATGAGCAGTTCTTC. Protein: CASSQEGGNRYNEQFF. J is TRBJ2-1 and V is TRBV4-1; TRBD2 matches at 7 bases. Germline loops: CDR1 MGHRA, CDR2 YSYEKL. The CDR3 has 16 residues. The trim removed 0 bases at V and 4 bases at J, leaving 6 bases unmatched.

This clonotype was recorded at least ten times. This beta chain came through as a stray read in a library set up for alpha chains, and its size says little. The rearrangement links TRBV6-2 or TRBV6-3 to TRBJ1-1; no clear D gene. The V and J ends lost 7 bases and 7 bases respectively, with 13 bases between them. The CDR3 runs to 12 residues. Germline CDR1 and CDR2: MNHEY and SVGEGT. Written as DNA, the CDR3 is TGTGCCAGCACTGAGAGGGCCAATGAAGCTTTCTTT. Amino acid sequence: CASTERANEAFF.

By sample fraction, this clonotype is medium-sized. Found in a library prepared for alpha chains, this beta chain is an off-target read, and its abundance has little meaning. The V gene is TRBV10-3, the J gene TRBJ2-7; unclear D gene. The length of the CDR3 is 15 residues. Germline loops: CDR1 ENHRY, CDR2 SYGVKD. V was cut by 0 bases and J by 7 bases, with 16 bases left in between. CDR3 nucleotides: TGTGCCATCAGTGAGTCCCTACAGAACCTACGGGAGCAGTACTTC. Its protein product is CAISESLQNLREQYF.

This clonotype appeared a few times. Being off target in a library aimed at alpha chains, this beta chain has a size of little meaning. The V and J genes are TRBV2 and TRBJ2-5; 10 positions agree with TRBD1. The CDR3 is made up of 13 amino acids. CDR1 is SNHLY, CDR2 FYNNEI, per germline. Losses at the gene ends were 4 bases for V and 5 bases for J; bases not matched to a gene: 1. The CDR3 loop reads CASSGDRGETQYF. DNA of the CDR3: TGTGCCAGCAGTGGGGACAGGGGTGAGACCCAGTACTTC. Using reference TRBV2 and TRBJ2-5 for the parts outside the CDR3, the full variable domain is EPEVTQTPSHQVTQMGQEVILRCVPISNHLYFYWYRQILGQKVEFLVSFYNNEISEKSEIFDDQFSVERPDGSNFTLKIRSTKLEDSAMYFCASSGDRGETQYFGPGTRLLVL.

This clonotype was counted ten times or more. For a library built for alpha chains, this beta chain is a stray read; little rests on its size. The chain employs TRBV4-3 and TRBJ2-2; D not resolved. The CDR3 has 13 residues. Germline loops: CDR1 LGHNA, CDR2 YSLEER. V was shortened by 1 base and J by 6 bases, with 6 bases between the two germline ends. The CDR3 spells CASSQGFSGELFF. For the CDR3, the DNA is TGCGCCAGCAGCCAAGGGTTCTCCGGGGAGCTGTTTTTT.

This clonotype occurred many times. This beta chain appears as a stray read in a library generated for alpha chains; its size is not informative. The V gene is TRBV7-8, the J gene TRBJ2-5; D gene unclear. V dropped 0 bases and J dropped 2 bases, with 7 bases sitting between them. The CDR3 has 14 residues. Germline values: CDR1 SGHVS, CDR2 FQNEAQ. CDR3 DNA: TGTGCCAGCAGCTTAGCGGAGCGACAAGAGACCCAGTACTTC. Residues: CASSLAERQETQYF.

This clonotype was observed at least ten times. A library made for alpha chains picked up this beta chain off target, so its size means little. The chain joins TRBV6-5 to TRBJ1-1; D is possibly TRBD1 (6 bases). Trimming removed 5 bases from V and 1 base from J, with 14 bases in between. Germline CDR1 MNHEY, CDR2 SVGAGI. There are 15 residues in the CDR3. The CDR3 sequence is CASSHGQIKNTEAFF. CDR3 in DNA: TGTGCCAGCAGTCATGGACAGATTAAGAACACTGAAGCTTTCTTT.

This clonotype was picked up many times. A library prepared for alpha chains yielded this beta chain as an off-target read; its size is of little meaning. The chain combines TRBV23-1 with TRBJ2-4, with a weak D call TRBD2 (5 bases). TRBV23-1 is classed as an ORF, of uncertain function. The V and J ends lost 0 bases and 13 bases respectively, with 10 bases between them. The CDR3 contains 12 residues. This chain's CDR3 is CASSQSKREQYF. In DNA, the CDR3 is TGCGCCAGCAGTCAATCTAAAAGGGAGCAGTACTTC.

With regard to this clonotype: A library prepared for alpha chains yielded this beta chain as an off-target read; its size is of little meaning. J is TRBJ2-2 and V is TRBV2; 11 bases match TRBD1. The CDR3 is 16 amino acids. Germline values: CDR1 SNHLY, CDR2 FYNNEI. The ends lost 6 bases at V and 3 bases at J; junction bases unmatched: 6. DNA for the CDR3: TGTGCCAGCAGCGCCGGGACAGGGGGGTACACCGGGGAGCTGTTTTTT. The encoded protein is CASSAGTGGYTGELFF.

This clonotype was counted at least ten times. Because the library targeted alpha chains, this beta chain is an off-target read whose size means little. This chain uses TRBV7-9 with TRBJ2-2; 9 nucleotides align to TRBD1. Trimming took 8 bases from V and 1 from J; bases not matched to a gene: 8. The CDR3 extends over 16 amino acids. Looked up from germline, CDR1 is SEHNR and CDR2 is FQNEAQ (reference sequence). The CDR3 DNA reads TGTGCCAGCCCCCTCGGGACAGGGATGAACACCGGGGAGCTGTTTTTT. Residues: CASPLGTGMNTGELFF.

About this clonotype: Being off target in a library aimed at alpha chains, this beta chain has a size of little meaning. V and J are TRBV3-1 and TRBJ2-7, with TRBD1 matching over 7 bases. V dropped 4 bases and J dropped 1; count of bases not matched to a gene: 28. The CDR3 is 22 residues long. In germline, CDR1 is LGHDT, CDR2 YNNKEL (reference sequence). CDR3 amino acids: CASSPKRLRPGQTFARSYEQYF. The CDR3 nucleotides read TGTGCCAGCAGCCCAAAAAGACTTAGACCGGGACAGACATTCGCTAGGTCCTACGAGCAGTACTTC.

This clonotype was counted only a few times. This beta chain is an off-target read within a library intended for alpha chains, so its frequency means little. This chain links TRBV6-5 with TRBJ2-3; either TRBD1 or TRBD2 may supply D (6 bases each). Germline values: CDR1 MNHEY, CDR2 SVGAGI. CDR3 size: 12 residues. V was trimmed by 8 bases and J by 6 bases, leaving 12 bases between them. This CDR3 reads CASAQGRDTQYF. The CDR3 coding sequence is TGTGCCAGCGCCCAGGGGAGGGATACGCAGTATTTT.

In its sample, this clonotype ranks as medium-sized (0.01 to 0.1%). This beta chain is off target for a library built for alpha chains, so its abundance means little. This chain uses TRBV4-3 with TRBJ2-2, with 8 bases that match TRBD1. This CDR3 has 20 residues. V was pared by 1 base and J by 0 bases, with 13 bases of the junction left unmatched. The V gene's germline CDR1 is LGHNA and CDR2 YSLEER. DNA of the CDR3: TGCGCCAGCAGCCAAGGGAGGACAGGGTACGTTGTATCGAACACCGGGGAGCTGTTTTTT. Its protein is CASSQGRTGYVVSNTGELFF.

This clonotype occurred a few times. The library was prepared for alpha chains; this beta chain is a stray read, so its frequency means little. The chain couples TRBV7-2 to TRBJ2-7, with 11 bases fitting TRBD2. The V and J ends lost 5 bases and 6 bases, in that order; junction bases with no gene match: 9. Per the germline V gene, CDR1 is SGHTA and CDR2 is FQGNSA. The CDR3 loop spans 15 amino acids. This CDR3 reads CASSTGSGGAAEQYF. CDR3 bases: TGTGCCAGCAGCACCGGTAGCGGGGGGGCGGCCGAGCAGTACTTC.

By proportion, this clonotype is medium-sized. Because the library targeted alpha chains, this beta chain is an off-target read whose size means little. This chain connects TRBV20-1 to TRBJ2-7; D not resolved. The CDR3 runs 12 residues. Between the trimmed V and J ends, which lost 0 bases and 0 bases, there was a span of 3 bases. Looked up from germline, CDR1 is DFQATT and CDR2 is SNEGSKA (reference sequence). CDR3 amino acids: CSARDNSYEQYF. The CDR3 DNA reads TGCAGTGCTAGAGACAACTCCTACGAGCAGTACTTC.

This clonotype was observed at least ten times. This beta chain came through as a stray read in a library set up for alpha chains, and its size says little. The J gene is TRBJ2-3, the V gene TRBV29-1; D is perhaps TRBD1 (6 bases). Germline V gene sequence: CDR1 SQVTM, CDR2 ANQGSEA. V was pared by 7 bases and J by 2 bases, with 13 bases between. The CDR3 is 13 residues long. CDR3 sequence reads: CSDGGQNTDTQYF. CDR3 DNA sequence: TGCAGCGATGGGGGACAAAACACAGATACGCAGTATTTT.

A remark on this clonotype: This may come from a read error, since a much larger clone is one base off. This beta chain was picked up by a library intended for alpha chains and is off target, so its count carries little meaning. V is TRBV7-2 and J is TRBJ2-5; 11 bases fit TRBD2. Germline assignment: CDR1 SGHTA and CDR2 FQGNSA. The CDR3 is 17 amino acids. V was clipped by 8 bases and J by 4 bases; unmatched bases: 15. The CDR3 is CASCTTRLAGLLETQYF. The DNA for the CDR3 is TGTGCCAGCTGCACCACGAGACTAGCGGGACTTTTAGAGACCCAGTACTTC.

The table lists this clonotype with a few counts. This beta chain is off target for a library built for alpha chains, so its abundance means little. The CDR3 nucleotides are TGTGCCAGCAGCTTCGACAGGGGAAACATTCAGTACTTC. Amino acid sequence: CASSFDRGNIQYF. The chain combines TRBV7-3 with TRBJ2-4; 8 nucleotides match TRBD1. V lost 3 bases to trimming and J lost 6 bases; unmatched junction nucleotides: 1. The CDR3 extends over 13 amino acids. CDR1 and CDR2 from the germline V gene are SGHTA and FQGTGA.

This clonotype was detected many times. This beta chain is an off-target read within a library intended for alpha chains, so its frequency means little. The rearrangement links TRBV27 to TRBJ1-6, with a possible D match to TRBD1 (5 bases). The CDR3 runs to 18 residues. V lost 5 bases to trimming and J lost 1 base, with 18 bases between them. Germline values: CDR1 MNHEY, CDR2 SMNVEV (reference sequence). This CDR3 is CASSLHYRLASYNSPLHF. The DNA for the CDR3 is TGTGCCAGCAGTCTCCATTACAGGCTAGCGTCCTATAATTCACCCCTCCACTTT.

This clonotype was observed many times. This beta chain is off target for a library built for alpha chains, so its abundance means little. CDR3 loop: CASSSMQGATEAFF. CDR3 coding DNA: TGTGCCAGCAGCTCCATGCAGGGTGCCACTGAAGCTTTCTTT. The chain uses TRBV7-8 and TRBJ1-1, with D possibly TRBD1 on 5 matching bases. CDR1 is SGHVS and CDR2 is FQNEAQ in the germline V gene. The CDR3 contains 14 residues. Trimming removed 4 bases at V and 4 bases at J, with 13 bases between.